A selection of T cell receptor beta chains follows, all from one sample in a study of CD8 T cells in ankylosing spondylitis. Each CDR3 protein is one row after TCRdb ran MiXCR on the 5' RACE reads. This sample has fewer than 500,000 distinct CDR3 sequences, with roughly a quarter found just once. The sequencing sample was made of blood, either unsorted or a sorted T cell fraction (not recorded which). These receptors came from a male donor with ankylosing spondylitis. CDR3s include the opening cysteine and the closing phenylalanine or tryptophan. Each record gives: clone size, V gene, CDR3 protein. Only some rows state a clone size, as once, few, many or a class for expanded clones.

clone size: few; V gene: TRBV7-2; CDR3 protein: CASSSSGRGDTQYF
clone size: .; V gene: TRBV6-1; CDR3 protein: CASSQEDRGNYGYTF
clone size: .; V gene: TRBV28; CDR3 protein: CASRFGGNQPQHF
clone size: .; V gene: TRBV2; CDR3 protein: CATGLGHSSYNEQFF
clone size: .; V gene: TRBV12-3/TRBV12-4; CDR3 protein: CASSFRLAAYNEQFF
clone size: .; V gene: TRBV10-3; CDR3 protein: CASGTGGEKLFF
clone size: few; V gene: TRBV7-9; CDR3 protein: CASSLRERYNEQFF
clone size: .; V gene: TRBV5-1; CDR3 protein: CASSLGEAGYTF
clone size: .; V gene: TRBV24-1; CDR3 protein: CATSDPGALGAETDTQYF
clone size: few; V gene: TRBV7-2; CDR3 protein: CASRPGEGYEQYF
clone size: few; V gene: TRBV11-2; CDR3 protein: CASSLGTSHYNEQFF
clone size: .; V gene: TRBV29-1; CDR3 protein: CSVDLLLAGDFYNEQFF
clone size: few; V gene: TRBV29-1; CDR3 protein: CSAASRNNNEQFF
clone size: few; V gene: TRBV29-1; CDR3 protein: CSVRDSNQPQHF
clone size: .; V gene: TRBV12-3/TRBV12-4; CDR3 protein: CASTGPPGQSYNEQFF
clone size: .; V gene: TRBV12-3/TRBV12-4; CDR3 protein: CASSSPSGQGSRSPLHF
clone size: few; V gene: TRBV3-1; CDR3 protein: CASSQPTSARGDTQYF
clone size: few; V gene: TRBV6-1; CDR3 protein: CASSRDRGSTGELFF
clone size: few; V gene: TRBV10-2; CDR3 protein: CASTRTGNTNSGANVLTF
clone size: .; V gene: TRBV30; CDR3 protein: CAWSVRTRDYNEQFF
clone size: .; V gene: TRBV19; CDR3 protein: CASRPRVYTYNEQFF
clone size: few; V gene: TRBV20-1; CDR3 protein: CSASLSSSNQPQHF
clone size: .; V gene: TRBV11-3; CDR3 protein: CASRATRRGWDKNIQYF
clone size: .; V gene: TRBV6-1; CDR3 protein: CASSPQTAGNQPQHF
clone size: .; V gene: TRBV6-2/TRBV6-3; CDR3 protein: CASSQDRPKNIQYF
clone size: .; V gene: TRBV3-1; CDR3 protein: CASSFGQFPHEQYF
clone size: few; V gene: TRBV6-1; CDR3 protein: CASSPRMENTGELFF
clone size: .; V gene: TRBV20-1; CDR3 protein: CSARGGQETQYF
clone size: few; V gene: TRBV5-5; CDR3 protein: CASSLGQGGSTEAFF
clone size: .; V gene: TRBV14; CDR3 protein: CASSQRTGMMNSPLHF
clone size: few; V gene: TRBV3-1; CDR3 protein: CASSQDPGAGEKLFF
clone size: few; V gene: TRBV18; CDR3 protein: CASSPPSLGRSKKLFF
clone size: few; V gene: TRBV27; CDR3 protein: CASSKDYSTLHF
clone size: .; V gene: TRBV5-1; CDR3 protein: CASSTGLTDTQYF
clone size: .; V gene: TRBV6-2/TRBV6-3; CDR3 protein: CASSYDRLGRGTEAFF
clone size: .; V gene: TRBV20-1; CDR3 protein: CSARDQKVLEQFF
clone size: .; V gene: TRBV29-1; CDR3 protein: CSGGTGIYNEQFF
clone size: .; V gene: TRBV11-3; CDR3 protein: CASSADRGAEAFF
clone size: few; V gene: TRBV27; CDR3 protein: CASSRRDSYGYTF
clone size: many; V gene: TRBV7-9; CDR3 protein: CASSFQPSGANVLTF
clone size: .; V gene: TRBV20-1; CDR3 protein: CSATGLAGSSYEQYF
clone size: .; V gene: TRBV29-1; CDR3 protein: CSTRTGDTEAFF
clone size: few; V gene: TRBV2; CDR3 protein: CASHGRGGTEAFF
clone size: few; V gene: TRBV2; CDR3 protein: CASSERSTGELFF
clone size: .; V gene: TRBV18; CDR3 protein: CASSLWKYEQYF
clone size: few; V gene: TRBV20-1; CDR3 protein: CSASPRERLAEETQYF
clone size: .; V gene: TRBV6-1; CDR3 protein: CASRESGANYGYTF
clone size: few; V gene: TRBV5-5; CDR3 protein: CASSLNEGYTF
clone size: few; V gene: TRBV5-1; CDR3 protein: CASSFSGVVTEAFF
clone size: .; V gene: TRBV20-1; CDR3 protein: CSARRPPDMALEAFF